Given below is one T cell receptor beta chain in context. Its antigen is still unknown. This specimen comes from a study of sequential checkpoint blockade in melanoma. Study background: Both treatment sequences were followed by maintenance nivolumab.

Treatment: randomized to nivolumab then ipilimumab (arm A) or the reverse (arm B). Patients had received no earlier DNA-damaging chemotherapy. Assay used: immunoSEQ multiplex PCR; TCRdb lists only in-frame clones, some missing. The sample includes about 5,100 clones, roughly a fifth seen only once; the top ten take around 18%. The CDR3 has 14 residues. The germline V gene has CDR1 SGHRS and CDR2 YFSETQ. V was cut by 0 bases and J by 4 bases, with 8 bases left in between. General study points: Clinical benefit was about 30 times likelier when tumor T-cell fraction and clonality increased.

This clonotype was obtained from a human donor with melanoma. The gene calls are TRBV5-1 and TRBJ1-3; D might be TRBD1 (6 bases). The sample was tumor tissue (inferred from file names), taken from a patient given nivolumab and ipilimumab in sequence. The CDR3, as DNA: TGCGCCAGCAGCTTGGAGACAGGAGGAAACACCATATATTTT. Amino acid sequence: CASSLETGGNTIYF.